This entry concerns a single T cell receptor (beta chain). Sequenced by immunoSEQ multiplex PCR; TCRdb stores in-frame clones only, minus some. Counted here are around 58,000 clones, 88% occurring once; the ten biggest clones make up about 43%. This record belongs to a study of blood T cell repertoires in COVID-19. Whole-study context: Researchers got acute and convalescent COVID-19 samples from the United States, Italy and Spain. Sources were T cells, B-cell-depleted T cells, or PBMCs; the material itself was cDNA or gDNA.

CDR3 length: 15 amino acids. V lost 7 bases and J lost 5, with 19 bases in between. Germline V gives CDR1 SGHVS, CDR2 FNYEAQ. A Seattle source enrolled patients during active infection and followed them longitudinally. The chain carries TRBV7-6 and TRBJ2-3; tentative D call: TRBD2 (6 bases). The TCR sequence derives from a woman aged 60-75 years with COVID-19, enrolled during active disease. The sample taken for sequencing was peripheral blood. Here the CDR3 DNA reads TGTGCCAGCACCCCAGAGGAGGGGCGGAGAGATACGCAGTATTTT. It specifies CASTPEEGRRDTQYF. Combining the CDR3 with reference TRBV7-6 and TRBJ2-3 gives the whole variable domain GAGVSQSPRYKVTKRGQDVALRCDPISGHVSLYWYRQALGQGPEFLTYFNYEAQQDKSGLPNDRFSAERPEGSISTLTIQRTEQRDSAMYRCASTPEEGRRDTQYFGPGTRLTVL.